This TCR beta chain emerged from a study of regulatory T cells in long-lasting Graves disease. Investigators prepared the TCR beta libraries by applying iRepertoire HTBI primers and Arm-PCR of CDR3 regions. TCRdb re-analysed the multiplex PCR reads in MiXCR, keeping a single row per CDR3 protein. The table lists around 400,000 distinct CDR3 sequences, around a sixth of them singletons. There are 15 residues in the CDR3. V was cut by 5 bases and J by 2 bases, with 10 bases left in between. This clonotype showed up just a few times. Time point reported: newly diagnosed GD, antithyroid drugs for less than 3 months. Isolated PBMC RNA provided the starting material for the TCR library. The authors drew patients from an endocrinology department in Xi'an, China. Peripheral blood, at roughly 9 milliliters, went into EDTA tubes.

The genes are TRBV12-3 or TRBV12-4 and TRBJ2-6; D is possibly TRBD2 (5 bases). The material sequenced was peripheral blood mononuclear cells (PBMCs), taken at new diagnosis, from a patient treated with antithyroid drugs. The TCR originated in a female donor with Graves disease. This CDR3 reads CASSTRGTGANVLTF. CDR3 bases: TGTGCCAGCAGTACCCGGGGAACTGGGGCCAACGTCCTGACTTTC.